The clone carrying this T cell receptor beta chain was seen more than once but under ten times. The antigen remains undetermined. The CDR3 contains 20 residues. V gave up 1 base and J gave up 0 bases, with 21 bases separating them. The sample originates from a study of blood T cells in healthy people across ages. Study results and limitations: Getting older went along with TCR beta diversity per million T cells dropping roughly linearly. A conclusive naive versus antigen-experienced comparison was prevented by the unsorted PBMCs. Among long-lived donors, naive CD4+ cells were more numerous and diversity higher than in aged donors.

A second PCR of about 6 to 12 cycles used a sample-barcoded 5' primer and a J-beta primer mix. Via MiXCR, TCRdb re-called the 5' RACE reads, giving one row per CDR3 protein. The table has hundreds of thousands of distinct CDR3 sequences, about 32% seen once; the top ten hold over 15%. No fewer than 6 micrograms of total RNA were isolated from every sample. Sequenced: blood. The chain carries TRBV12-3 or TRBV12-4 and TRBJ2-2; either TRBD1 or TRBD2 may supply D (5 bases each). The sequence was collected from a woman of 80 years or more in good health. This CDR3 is CASSLGVGRVGDSNTGELFF. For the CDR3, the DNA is TGTGCCAGCAGTTTAGGAGTTGGCAGGGTGGGGGATTCGAACACCGGGGAGCTGTTTTTT.